A single sample gave rise to the 5 T cell receptor beta chains below, sequenced in a study of PD-L1 blockade in urothelial cancer. TCRdb's table, derived via immunoSEQ multiplex PCR, lists solely in-frame clones and lacks some. The sample has over 45,000 clones; just over 85% are singletons. Material: PBMCs, obtained around atezolizumab (anti-PD-L1) treatment. The receptors were sampled from a man aged 45 to 65 with urothelial cancer.

J is TRBJ2-1 and V is TRBV11-3; unclear D gene. V was shortened by 5 bases and J by 5 bases, with 10 bases between the two germline ends. This CDR3 spans 13 amino acids. Germline V gives CDR1 SGHNT, CDR2 YENEEA. The CDR3 bases are TGTGCCAGCAGCCCAAGAACAGACAATGAGCAGTTCTTC. Amino acids: CASSPRTDNEQFF.

The chain has TRBV30 and TRBJ2-3; D is perhaps TRBD2 (6 bases). This CDR3 comprises 14 residues. The V end was cut by 2 bases, the J end by 2 bases, with 11 bases between. The germline V gene encodes CDR1 GTSNPN and CDR2 SVGIG (reference sequence). The CDR3 DNA follows: TGTGCCTGGAGTTCGGGGGACCCCACAGATACGCAGTATTTT. It translates to CAWSSGDPTDTQYF.

The rearrangement joins TRBV10-3 to TRBJ2-1; 10 nucleotides agree with TRBD1. The CDR3 runs 14 residues. Germline CDR1 is ENHRY and CDR2 is SYGVKD. Unmatched junction bases numbered 12, after V lost 11 bases and J lost 8 bases. This CDR3 is CASEGDRGGDEQFF. CDR3 coding DNA: TGTGCCTCAGAGGGGGACAGGGGCGGGGATGAGCAGTTCTTC.

The CDR3 region has the DNA TGTGCCAGCAGCTTAGATCCTAGCGGGAGTGGGGAGCTGTTTTTT. Translation gives CASSLDPSGSGELFF. This sequence joins TRBV11-2 and TRBJ2-2, with 10 positions matching TRBD2. The V gene end was trimmed by 0 bases and the J gene end by 8 bases; junction bases not matched to a gene: 3. CDR1 SGHAT and CDR2 FQNNGV come from the germline V gene. This CDR3 region has 15 residues.

The CDR3 sequence is CASSPRTSGRGTYEQYF. CDR3 DNA: TGTGCCAGTAGTCCGCGGACTAGCGGGAGGGGTACCTACGAGCAGTACTTC. The chain employs TRBV19 and TRBJ2-7, with 15 nucleotides matching TRBD2. Losses at the gene ends were 5 bases for V and 2 bases for J; bases not matched to a gene: 7. The CDR3 length is 17 residues. Germline V gene lookup returns CDR1 LNHDA and CDR2 SQIVND (reference sequence). Looking up the rest from reference TRBV19 and TRBJ2-7 gives the full variable domain: DGGITQSPKYLFRKEGQNVTLSCEQNLNHDAMYWYRQDPGQGLRLIYYSQIVNDFQKGDIAEGYSVSREKKESFPLTVTSAQKNPTAFYLCASSPRTSGRGTYEQYFGPGTRLTVT.